This section outlines one T cell receptor beta chain sequence together with its context. The target antigen is unknown. The entry originates in a study of siplizumab effects on memory and regulatory T cells. This table comes from immunoSEQ multiplex PCR, and its TCRdb copy is limited to in-frame clones, with some not included. The sample holds about 97,000 clones, approximately 91% seen once. CDR3 length: 14 amino acids. Trimming shortened V by 9 bases and J by 6 bases, and 20 bases separated the two germline ends. Germline V gene lookup returns CDR1 SGHRS and CDR2 YFSETQ. Broader study findings: Most alloreactive clones went unmapped to unstimulated subsets; only a minor fraction mapped. Alloreactive sequences that could be traced to unstimulated CD4+ memory cells showed a significant reduction under siplizumab.

This clonotype was obtained from a human donor in good health. Material: non-Treg CD4+ T cells sorted from blood. The chain combines TRBV5-1 with TRBJ2-3; a possible D gene is TRBD1 (6 bases). The chain's CDR3 is CAIPLYRDGDTQYF. CDR3 bases: TGCGCCATCCCCCTTTACAGGGACGGGGATACGCAGTATTTT. Looking up the rest from reference TRBV5-1 and TRBJ2-3 gives the full variable domain: KAGVTQTPRYLIKTRGQQVTLSCSPISGHRSVSWYQQTPGQGLQFLFEYFSETQRNKGNFPGRFSGRQFSNSRSEMNVSTLELGDSALYLCAIPLYRDGDTQYFGPGTRLTVL.